The 30 T cell receptor beta chains listed next were all sequenced from one sample in a study of cytomegalovirus exposure and HLA in healthy donors. The PCR made use of 60 Vbeta and 13 Jbeta primers. The repertoire was sequenced with immunoSEQ multiplex PCR; TCRdb's copy has only in-frame clones and lacks some. Of 150,000 to 200,000 clones listed, over 70% were seen once; the top ten hold approximately 6.8%. Sequences were obtained from PBMCs. All receptors derive from a woman aged 40 to 50 in good health and CMV-seropositive.

CDR3: CASSEGDTGLWNTGELFF. In nucleotides, the CDR3 is TGTGCCAGCAGTGAAGGGGACACAGGGCTTTGGAACACCGGGGAGCTGTTTTTT. This sequence joins TRBV2 and TRBJ2-2; weak D call: TRBD1 (6 bases). Germline V gene lookup returns CDR1 SNHLY and CDR2 FYNNEI. This CDR3 is built from 18 residues. Trimming shortened V by 1 base and J by 1 base, and 16 bases separated the two germline ends.

This clone was picked up one time. The chain carries TRBV6-5 and TRBJ1-1, with D unresolved. V lost 4 bases to trimming and J lost 4 bases, with 13 bases between them. The CDR3 loop spans 14 amino acids. Germline lookup yields CDR1 MNHEY and CDR2 SVGAGI. The CDR3 protein is CASSFQILSTEAFF. The CDR3 bases are TGTGCCAGCAGTTTCCAAATCCTTAGCACTGAAGCTTTCTTT.

The chain recombines TRBV6-1 with TRBJ1-5; perhaps TRBD1 as D (6 bases). Germline values: CDR1 MNHNS, CDR2 SASEGT. CDR3 size: 12 residues. The V gene lost 5 bases and the J gene lost 6 bases, with 8 bases spanning the gap. The CDR3 DNA reads TGTGCCAGCAGTTCACAGGGTCAGCCCCAGCATTTT. The encoded protein is CASSSQGQPQHF.

The chain employs TRBV28 and TRBJ2-5; TRBD2 agrees at 10 bases. After removal of 1 base from V and 5 bases from J, the junction contained 4 bases not matched to a gene. This CDR3 has 15 residues. Germline assignment: CDR1 MDHEN and CDR2 SYDVKM. The CDR3 here is CASSLSSGGRETQYF. CDR3 nucleotides: TGTGCCAGCAGTTTATCTAGCGGGGGTCGGGAGACCCAGTACTTC.

CDR3 region: CASSSFPNTEAFF. CDR3 DNA: TGTGCCAGCAGCTCCTTTCCTAACACTGAAGCTTTCTTT. The genes are TRBV7-9 and TRBJ1-1; D gene unclear. Trimming removed 4 bases from V and 2 bases from J, with 8 bases in between. Per the germline V gene, CDR1 is SEHNR and CDR2 is FQNEAQ (reference sequence). CDR3 length equals 13 residues.

This clone was picked up one time. The CDR3 DNA follows: TGTGCCAGCAGCTTAGTAACAGGGGGGAGCTCTGGGGCCAACGTCCTGACTTTC. Its protein is CASSLVTGGSSGANVLTF. The gene calls are TRBV7-6 and TRBJ2-6; the match to TRBD1 covers 8 bases. Germline-derived CDR1 and CDR2 are SGHVS and FNYEAQ. Trimming removed 1 base from V and 0 bases from J; junction bases left unmatched: 5. The length of the CDR3 is 18 residues.

This clone was detected only once. The V and J genes are TRBV28 and TRBJ2-7, with 10 bases fitting TRBD2. CDR1 and CDR2 (germline): MDHEN, SYDVKM. This CDR3 comprises 17 residues. V lost 4 bases, J lost 0 bases, and 9 bases stayed unmatched. The CDR3 protein is CASSSRLTSGVSYEQYF. The CDR3 nucleotides read TGTGCCAGCAGTTCCCGACTAACTAGCGGGGTCTCCTACGAGCAGTACTTC.

The chain recombines TRBV5-5 with TRBJ1-1, with D maybe TRBD1 (5 bases). V lost 2 bases, J lost 2 bases, and 10 bases lay in between. This CDR3 comprises 14 residues. Looked up from germline, CDR1 is SGHKS and CDR2 is YYEKEE (reference sequence). Written as DNA, the CDR3 is TGTGCCAGCAGCTTTCAGGGCCCTAACACTGAAGCTTTCTTT. This codes for CASSFQGPNTEAFF.

This chain connects TRBV6-6 to TRBJ2-4; TRBD1 matches at 7 bases. Germline CDR1 MNHNY, CDR2 SVGAGI (reference sequence). The CDR3 length is 12 residues. Trimming cost V 7 bases and J 15 bases; bases outside gene matches: 12. As DNA, the CDR3 is TGTGCCAGCACCAACCAGGGGGTCACAAGGTACTTC. Translating it yields CASTNQGVTRYF.

This clone was observed a single time. The chain has TRBV7-2 and TRBJ2-7, with 7 bases matching TRBD1. With 5 bases clipped from V and 4 bases from J, the junction kept 2 bases outside the gene matches. Germline-derived CDR1 and CDR2 are SGHTA and FQGNSA. The length of the CDR3 is 12 residues. The CDR3 DNA reads TGTGCCAGCAGCCCGACAGGGTACGAGCAGTACTTC. Its protein product is CASSPTGYEQYF.

V is TRBV5-1 and J is TRBJ1-3; D is possibly TRBD1 (6 bases). The CDR3 loop spans 14 amino acids. Trimming removed 1 base from V and 2 bases from J, with 7 bases in between. Germline lookup yields CDR1 SGHRS and CDR2 YFSETQ. CDR3 residues: CASSLSGAGNTIYF. The CDR3 nucleotides are TGCGCCAGCAGCTTGTCAGGGGCTGGAAACACCATATATTTT.

The chain has TRBV5-1 and TRBJ1-6, with 9 positions matching TRBD1. With V trimmed by 3 bases and J by 7 bases, 2 bases remained unmatched. Germline-derived CDR1 and CDR2 are SGHRS and YFSETQ. The CDR3 is 14 amino acids. DNA for the CDR3: TGCGCCAGCAGCTGGACAGGGGAAAATTCACCCCTCCACTTT. This gives the protein CASSWTGENSPLHF.

This clone appeared once. The chain combines TRBV5-1 with TRBJ2-3; D possibly corresponds to TRBD1 (5 bases). This CDR3 spans 14 amino acids. Per germline, CDR1 SGHRS and CDR2 YFSETQ. Trimming cost V 0 bases and J 3 bases, with 8 bases left between them. The CDR3 reads CASSLAQGTDTQYF. In DNA, the CDR3 is TGCGCCAGCAGCTTGGCTCAGGGAACAGATACGCAGTATTTT.

This clone has a single count. This rearrangement joins TRBV18 to TRBJ2-1; 10 positions match TRBD2. Germline CDR1 and CDR2: KGHSH and LQKENI. The V segment lost 6 bases and the J segment 8 bases; nucleotides outside the gene matches: 10. The CDR3 is 15 residues long. CDR3 sequence: CASSRQAGGPYEQFF. In nucleotides, the CDR3 is TGTGCCAGCTCGCGACAAGCGGGGGGGCCCTATGAGCAGTTCTTC.

CDR3 amino acids: CASSPEWGGRETQYF. CDR3 nucleotide sequence: TGCGCCAGCAGCCCTGAGTGGGGGGGCCGTGAGACCCAGTACTTC. The chain recombines TRBV4-3 with TRBJ2-5; maybe TRBD2 (7 bases). Per the germline V gene, CDR1 is LGHNA and CDR2 is YSLEER. The CDR3 is 15 residues long. Trimming removed 4 bases from V and 5 bases from J, with 17 bases in between.

A few counts support this clone. The genes are TRBV7-8 and TRBJ1-4; D ambiguous. With 2 bases removed from V and 8 bases from J, the gap between germline ends came to 18 bases. This CDR3 is 16 amino acids long. Germline assignment: CDR1 SGHVS and CDR2 FQNEAQ. The DNA of the CDR3 is TGTGCCAGCAGCTTAAGAGGTCCGGGGTTCGGGGAAAAACTGTTTTTT. Its protein is CASSLRGPGFGEKLFF.

The rearrangement joins TRBV7-6 to TRBJ2-3; the match to TRBD1 covers 8 bases. Germline CDR1 SGHVS, CDR2 FNYEAQ. The CDR3 has 16 residues. Unmatched junction bases numbered 8, after V lost 5 bases and J lost 1 base. DNA for the CDR3: TGTGCCAGCAGCCCAATGACGGGACAGGGCACAGATACGCAGTATTTT. It is translated as CASSPMTGQGTDTQYF. Combining the CDR3 with reference TRBV7-6 and TRBJ2-3 gives the whole variable domain GAGVSQSPRYKVTKRGQDVALRCDPISGHVSLYWYRQALGQGPEFLTYFNYEAQQDKSGLPNDRFSAERPEGSISTLTIQRTEQRDSAMYRCASSPMTGQGTDTQYFGPGTRLTVL.

The chain uses TRBV7-2 and TRBJ1-2; a weak D match, TRBD1 (5 bases). V dropped 1 base and J dropped 0 bases, with 15 bases sitting between them. Germline V gene lookup returns CDR1 SGHTA and CDR2 FQGNSA. The CDR3 is made up of 17 amino acids. The CDR3 protein is CASSLGAGSGPNYGYTF. The CDR3 nucleotides are TGTGCCAGCAGCTTAGGAGCAGGGTCAGGGCCTAACTATGGCTACACCTTC.

The chain carries TRBV2 and TRBJ2-1, with 8 bases matching TRBD1. Germline CDR1 reads SNHLY; CDR2 reads FYNNEI. Trimming removed 6 bases from V and 6 bases from J; junction bases left unmatched: 10. CDR3 size: 15 residues. The CDR3 loop is CASRPDRALSNEQFF. The CDR3 DNA reads as TGTGCCAGCAGACCGGACAGGGCCCTCTCCAATGAGCAGTTCTTC.

Written as DNA, the CDR3 is TGTGCCAGCAGCTCACTAGCGGCTCCAGACAATGAGCAGTTCTTC. Its translation is CASSSLAAPDNEQFF. The chain recombines TRBV5-5 with TRBJ2-1; the match to TRBD2 covers 8 bases. Per the germline V gene, CDR1 is SGHKS and CDR2 is YYEKEE (reference sequence). The CDR3 is 15 amino acids. V lost 3 bases to trimming and J lost 5 bases; unmatched junction nucleotides: 7. Combining the CDR3 with reference TRBV5-5 and TRBJ2-1 gives the whole variable domain DAGVTQSPTHLIKTRGQQVTLRCSPISGHKSVSWYQQVLGQGPQFIFQYYEKEERGRGNFPDRFSARQFPNYSSELNVNALLLGDSALYLCASSSLAAPDNEQFFGPGTRLTVL.

This chain links TRBV6-1 with TRBJ2-7; tentative D call: TRBD2 (5 bases). In germline, CDR1 is MNHNS, CDR2 SASEGT. V lost 11 bases and J 1 base, leaving 18 bases between the germline ends. The CDR3 loop spans 14 amino acids. The CDR3 DNA follows: TGTGCCGGAAAGACCGCATCGGGGTCCTACGAGCAGTACTTC. Translation: CAGKTASGSYEQYF.

The rearrangement links TRBV5-8 to TRBJ2-7, with 9 bases identical to TRBD1. This CDR3 has 15 residues. Per the germline V gene, CDR1 is SGHTS and CDR2 is YDEGEE. V dropped 2 bases and J dropped 3; count of bases not matched to a gene: 6. CDR3 nucleotides: TGTGCCAGCAGCTTATCGGCGGACAGGGGCTACGAGCAGTACTTC. This codes for CASSLSADRGYEQYF.

The chain employs TRBV6-5 and TRBJ2-7, with 9 bases aligning to TRBD2. This CDR3 has 13 residues. Looked up from germline, CDR1 is MNHEY and CDR2 is SVGAGI. J was trimmed by 4 bases and V by 6 bases; bases with no gene match: 4. The CDR3 DNA follows: TGTGCCAGCAGCAGCGGGGGGTATTACGAGCAGTACTTC. Residues: CASSSGGYYEQYF.

The J gene is TRBJ2-4, the V gene TRBV15, with 9 bases lining up with TRBD1. CDR1 and CDR2 (germline): LNHNV, YYDKDF (reference sequence). The CDR3 runs to 15 residues. Trimming removed 0 bases from V and 5 bases from J; junction bases left unmatched: 2. CDR3 protein: CATSRDGTGQNIQYF. The CDR3 coding sequence is TGTGCCACCAGCAGAGACGGGACAGGGCAAAACATTCAGTACTTC.

This clone was counted once. This chain joins TRBV4-2 and TRBJ1-4; D is ambiguous. This CDR3 has 14 amino acids. Germline V gene lookup returns CDR1 LGHNA and CDR2 YNFKEQ. Trimming pared 4 bases from V and 4 bases from J, leaving 10 bases between. CDR3 sequence: CASSPGFYNEKLFF. DNA of the CDR3: TGTGCCAGCAGCCCGGGGTTCTATAATGAAAAACTGTTTTTT.

V usage is TRBV7-8 and J usage is TRBJ2-3, with a tentative D call TRBD2 (5 bases). In germline, CDR1 is SGHVS, CDR2 FQNEAQ. This CDR3 has 14 amino acids. Trimming removed 5 bases from V and 14 bases from J, with 23 bases in between. CDR3 coding DNA: TGTGCCAGCAGCCCGAACGTTCCGGGAACACCACGGTATTTT. Protein sequence: CASSPNVPGTPRYF.

In this sample, this clone turned up once. The chain is built from TRBV6-1 and TRBJ1-2, with 11 bases lining up with TRBD1. The germline gives CDR1 MNHNS, CDR2 SASEGT. The CDR3 loop spans 14 amino acids. J was trimmed by 8 bases and V by 4 bases; bases with no gene match: 6. CDR3 sequence reads: CASSGDRGRGGYTF. In nucleotides, the CDR3 is TGTGCCAGCAGTGGGGACAGGGGGAGAGGAGGCTACACCTTC.

CDR3 protein: CASSQETGLAGNQPQHF. CDR3 nucleotide sequence: TGCGCCAGCAGCCAGGAGACAGGTCTCGCGGGCAATCAGCCCCAGCATTTT. V usage is TRBV4-1 and J usage is TRBJ1-5; a weak D match, TRBD1 (6 bases). Germline V gene sequence: CDR1 MGHRA, CDR2 YSYEKL. Trimming cost V 3 bases and J 2 bases, with 17 bases left between them. The CDR3 extends over 17 amino acids.

The chain has TRBV29-1 and TRBJ1-2; 10 bases map to TRBD1. This CDR3 has 17 amino acids. Trimming at V came to 6 bases and at J to 0 bases, leaving 13 bases not matched to a gene. Germline V gives CDR1 SQVTM, CDR2 ANQGSEA. DNA of the CDR3: TGCAGCGTCGCGGGGGGGACAGGGGACCCCGCTAACTATGGCTACACCTTC. This translates into CSVAGGTGDPANYGYTF.

In this sample, this clone turned up a few times. V and J are TRBV10-3 and TRBJ1-2; no definite D call. In germline, CDR1 is ENHRY, CDR2 SYGVKD. Trimming removed 6 bases from V and 0 bases from J, with 8 bases in between. The CDR3 contains 13 residues. The CDR3 nucleotides read TGTGCCATCAGGGTGGAGGCTAACTATGGCTACACCTTC. Its translation: CAIRVEANYGYTF.